A selection of T cell receptor beta chains follows, all from one sample in a study of T-cell reconstitution after alpha-beta-depleted transplantation in children. MiXCR was run by TCRdb on the PCR reads, yielding one entry per CDR3 protein. The sample holds fewer than 550,000 distinct CDR3 sequences, 11% seen once. The sequenced sample was PBMCs from the stem cell graft donor, obtained from the stem cell graft. These receptors were collected from a human donor who donated a stem cell graft to a child with acute myeloid leukemia. Both conserved end residues are part of each CDR3. Fields, in order: clone size, J gene, D gene, V gene, CDR3 DNA, CDR3 protein. The D gene is left open where the match is weak. Where a row states a size, it is once, few, many or the class of an expanded clone; other rows omit it.

many,TRBJ2-5,-,TRBV29-1,TGCAGCGTTGAAAGGGGGCAAGAGACCCAGTACTTC,CSVERGQETQYF
many,TRBJ1-1,TRBD1,TRBV7-2,TGTGCCAGCAGCTTCCCGGGACAGGGGCTGAACACTGAAGCTTTCTTT,CASSFPGQGLNTEAFF
many,TRBJ1-1,TRBD1,TRBV4-3,TGCGCCAGCAGCCATGGGACAGGGAAGGGCGAGAACACTGAAGCTTTCTTT,CASSHGTGKGENTEAFF
-,TRBJ1-1,-,TRBV20-1,TGCAGTGCTAGAGATGGGAGGGTGAACACTGAAGCTTTCTTT,CSARDGRVNTEAFF
-,TRBJ1-1,TRBD1,TRBV12-3/TRBV12-4,TGTGCCAGCAGTTCAGCCAGGGGGTACACTGAAGCTTTCTTT,CASSSARGYTEAFF
-,TRBJ1-5,-,TRBV5-5,TGTGCCAGCAGCTTTAAGGTCGGGCAGGGAAGCCAGCCCCAGCATTTT,CASSFKVGQGSQPQHF
many,TRBJ2-3,TRBD1,TRBV10-3,TGTGCCATCAGTGGTACAGGGGTTAGCACAGATACGCAGTATTTT,CAISGTGVSTDTQYF
many,TRBJ2-1,-,TRBV24-1,TGTGCCACCAGTAGGGCCGGAGGGAATGAGCAGTTCTTC,CATSRAGGNEQFF
-,TRBJ1-6,-,TRBV5-1,TGCGCCAGCACCGACGGGGGAGGGAATTCACCCCTCCACTTT,CASTDGGGNSPLHF
-,TRBJ2-5,-,TRBV7-8,TGTGCCAGCAGCTTAGCGCAAGGGACCCAGTACTTC,CASSLAQGTQYF
many,TRBJ2-1,TRBD2,TRBV10-3,TGTGCCATCAGGGATTCCGGGACTAGTCCGTTCTTC,CAIRDSGTSPFF
few,TRBJ1-1,-,TRBV29-1,TGCAGCGTTTCTAGGTTTGAGGCTTTCTTT,CSVSRFEAFF
many,TRBJ2-5,-,TRBV5-1,TGCGCCAGCAGCTTGGGTAGGGAAGAGACCCAGTACTTC,CASSLGREETQYF
many,TRBJ2-5,-,TRBV12-3/TRBV12-4,TGTGCCAGCAGTTTTGGGGGCGGAGAGACCCAGTACTTC,CASSFGGGETQYF
many,TRBJ2-2,TRBD2,TRBV5-1,TGCGCCAGCAGCTTGGTAGCGGGCCGGTCCGGGGAGCTGTTTTTT,CASSLVAGRSGELFF
-,TRBJ2-3,TRBD2,TRBV29-1,TGCAGCGTTGAATTTGCGGGAGAGCCCACAGATACGCAGTATTTT,CSVEFAGEPTDTQYF
many,TRBJ2-5,-,TRBV29-1,TGCAGCGCACGCTATCAGGGGCGAGAGACCCAGTACTTC,CSARYQGRETQYF
few,TRBJ1-1,TRBD1,TRBV12-3/TRBV12-4,TGTGCCAGCTGTTTAGTCCCCGGACAGGGAGGGACGAACACTGAAGCTTTCTTT,CASCLVPGQGGTNTEAFF
-,TRBJ2-2,TRBD2,TRBV7-9,TGTGCCAGCAGATCCTCCGGGACTACCACCGGGGAGCTGTTTTTT,CASRSSGTTTGELFF
-,TRBJ2-5,-,TRBV12-3/TRBV12-4,TGTGCCAGCAGTCCCGGGACGACCAATGTAGAGACCCAGTACTTC,CASSPGTTNVETQYF
-,TRBJ1-1,-,TRBV7-2,TGTGCCAGCAGCCCTCGTGCGGGGAACACTGAAGCTTTCTTT,CASSPRAGNTEAFF
-,TRBJ1-1,-,TRBV7-2,TGTGCCAGCAGCAGGCTGGGGGGCGCCACTGAAGCTTTCTTT,CASSRLGGATEAFF
once,TRBJ1-5,-,TRBV9,TGTGCCAGCAGCCCCGGGGGAGGGGGAGCAAATCAGCCCCAGCATTTT,CASSPGGGGANQPQHF
-,TRBJ2-7,-,TRBV7-8,TGTGCCAGCAGCTCCAGGGTCTACGAGCAGTACTTC,CASSSRVYEQYF
few,TRBJ1-1,-,TRBV18,TGTGCCAGCTCACCACCCGGTGTCTTGGACGCTGAAGCTTTCTTT,CASSPPGVLDAEAFF
many,TRBJ2-1,-,TRBV20-1,TGCAGTGCCACTAGCTCCTACAATGAGCAGTTCTTC,CSATSSYNEQFF
-,TRBJ2-7,-,TRBV4-2,TGTGCCAGCAGCCAGGAAGGGAGTAGCTCCTACGAGCAGTACTTC,CASSQEGSSSYEQYF
few,TRBJ1-1,-,TRBV20-1,TGCAGTGCTAGAGAGGGCCAAAGGAGCACTGAAGCTTTCTTT,CSAREGQRSTEAFF
many,TRBJ2-7,TRBD2,TRBV27,TGTGCCAGCAGTCGAGGACTAGCCCGCGCGGGACGGGTTAGTGAGCAGTACTTC,CASSRGLARAGRVSEQYF
-,TRBJ2-6,-,TRBV30,TGTGCCTGGGTAAGGGAAAGGCCTGGGGCCAACGTCCTGACTTTC,CAWVRERPGANVLTF
-,TRBJ1-2,TRBD1,TRBV30,TGTGCCTGGAGTGACCGGAGGGGGCGTCACACCTTC,CAWSDRRGRHTF
many,TRBJ2-7,-,TRBV5-4,TGTGCCAGCAGTTGGGACTCCTACGAGCAGTACTTC,CASSWDSYEQYF
many,TRBJ1-2,-,TRBV12-3/TRBV12-4,TGTGCCAGCAGTTTAACCATATCGGGAGGCTACACCTTC,CASSLTISGGYTF
-,TRBJ1-1,TRBD1,TRBV5-1,TGCGCCAGCAGCGGCGGGGACAGGGGAGCTTTCTTT,CASSGGDRGAFF
few,TRBJ2-2,-,TRBV5-1,TGCGCCAGCAGTCAGCCGGGGCGGAACGCCGGGGAGCTGTTTTTT,CASSQPGRNAGELFF
-,TRBJ2-2,-,TRBV29-1,TGCAGCGGCGGTTGGGTTATTGGAGGGGAGCTGTTTTTT,CSGGWVIGGELFF
few,TRBJ2-1,-,TRBV7-2,TGTGCCAGCAGCGAGAGGTTCCGGACACCCGGGGATGAGCAGTTCTTC,CASSERFRTPGDEQFF
few,TRBJ1-6,-,TRBV20-1,TGCAGTGCTAGGGGCACCCATAATTCACCCCTCCACTTT,CSARGTHNSPLHF
-,TRBJ1-2,-,TRBV20-1,TGCAGTGCTAGGGGTGGGGCAAATACCTTTTATGGCTACACCTTC,CSARGGANTFYGYTF
few,TRBJ2-7,TRBD2,TRBV20-1,TGCAGTGCTAGAGTTCGGTATAGCGGGAGGACATCGACGGGAGAGCAGTACTTC,CSARVRYSGRTSTGEQYF
-,TRBJ2-5,TRBD1,TRBV18,TGTGCCAGCTCCGACGACAGACCGGGACAGGCCGAAGAGACCCAGTACTTC,CASSDDRPGQAEETQYF
-,TRBJ2-5,-,TRBV12-3/TRBV12-4,TGTGCCAGCAGTTTCTTACCGGATTCCCCTTCCCAGTACTTC,CASSFLPDSPSQYF
-,TRBJ1-4,TRBD1,TRBV13,TGTGCCAGCAGCCGCAGGGGGTCCAATGAAAAACTGTTTTTT,CASSRRGSNEKLFF
many,TRBJ1-2,-,TRBV12-3/TRBV12-4,TGTGCCAGCAGTTTCGAGGGCGGGGGCTACACCTTC,CASSFEGGGYTF
many,TRBJ1-2,-,TRBV29-1,TGCAGCGGGTCCTATGCTAACTATGGCTACACCTTC,CSGSYANYGYTF